The TCR beta chain under discussion was sequenced for a study of radiotherapy plus CTLA-4 blockade in lung cancer. The CDR3 sequence is 15 residues long. Looked up from germline, CDR1 is SGDLS and CDR2 is YYNGEE. Germline trimming cut 3 bases from V and 5 bases from J; bases unmatched to any gene: 10. Sequencing was performed with immunoSEQ multiplex PCR; in TCRdb, only in-frame clones are kept and a portion is missing. The sample gives 23,000 or so clones, about three quarters of which show up once; roughly 3.5% is in the top ten. The chain employs TRBV9 and TRBJ2-5, with 7 bases aligning to TRBD1. The sequence was obtained from a human donor with non-small cell lung cancer who had stable disease on radiotherapy plus ipilimumab. The sample here was peripheral blood, taken from a patient treated with radiotherapy plus ipilimumab. CDR3 region: CASSGTGTEGETQYF. DNA for the CDR3: TGTGCCAGCAGCGGGACCGGGACAGAGGGCGAGACCCAGTACTTC.